Following are 9 T cell receptor beta chains from one sample sequenced in a study of T cell responses to AZD1222 COVID-19 vaccine. TCRdb keeps only in-frame clones here, not all; method: immunoSEQ multiplex PCR. The top ten clones hold 8% to 10% of a sample with 95,000 to 130,000 clones, around 88% of them seen once. The sequences come from peripheral blood, collected on day 0 of AZD1222 vaccination. All receptors come from an adult in good health.

The V call is TRBV6-2 or TRBV6-3, the J call TRBJ1-2; no clear D. Looked up from germline, CDR1 is MNHEY and CDR2 is SVGEGT. V was clipped by 1 base and J by 5 bases, with 5 bases between them. The CDR3 has 12 amino acids. The CDR3 spells CASSYFGYGYTF. The CDR3 DNA follows: TGTGCCAGCAGTTACTTTGGGTATGGCTACACCTTC.

The chain carries TRBV11-2 and TRBJ1-2; 9 nucleotides line up with TRBD1. The CDR3 extends over 13 amino acids. V lost 5 bases, J lost 6 bases, and 4 bases stayed unmatched. Germline V gene data show CDR1 as SGHAT and CDR2 as FQNNGV. The CDR3 here is CASSLRDRDGYTF. The CDR3 DNA follows: TGTGCCAGCAGCCTCCGGGACAGGGATGGCTACACCTTC.

The chain uses TRBV6-4 and TRBJ2-2; D gene unclear. The CDR3 is 13 residues long. V lost 4 bases to trimming and J lost 3 bases, with 6 bases between them. Germline loops: CDR1 MRHNA, CDR2 SNTAGT. CDR3 in DNA: TGTGCCAGCAGTGTGGTTGACACCGGGGAGCTGTTTTTT. It yields the protein CASSVVDTGELFF.

To note about this clone: At one of its ends the junction is not consistent with the germline gene, which may arise from a read error. The chain links TRBV7-2 to TRBJ2-5; TRBD2 matches at 8 bases. The CDR3 consists of 15 residues. Looked up from germline, CDR1 is SGHTA and CDR2 is FQGNSA. Written as DNA, the CDR3 is TGTGCCAGCAGTTTAGCGGGGCCCTCGGGAGAGACCCAGTACTTC. It specifies CASSLAGPSGETQYF.

J is TRBJ1-2 and V is TRBV19; D not resolved. Trimming removed 2 bases at V and 2 bases at J, with 0 bases between. This CDR3 is 11 amino acids long. Germline V gives CDR1 LNHDA, CDR2 SQIVND (reference sequence). CDR3 protein: CASSINYGYTF. The CDR3 DNA reads as TGTGCCAGTAGTATAAACTATGGCTACACCTTC.

The chain is built from TRBV6-1 and TRBJ1-2; D unclear. Per germline, CDR1 MNHNS and CDR2 SASEGT. The CDR3 totals 12 residues. V was pared by 2 bases and J by 8 bases, with 9 bases between. The CDR3 here is CASSERQQGYTF. The DNA of the CDR3 is TGTGCCAGCAGTGAACGACAACAAGGCTACACCTTC.

The chain combines TRBV5-4 with TRBJ2-7, with D possibly matching TRBD1 (6 bases). The CDR3 has 15 amino acids. V lost 1 base and J 0 bases, leaving 11 bases between the germline ends. Germline CDR1 reads SGHNT; CDR2 reads YYREEE (reference sequence). The CDR3 is CASSLRDTASYEQYF. Here the CDR3 DNA reads TGTGCCAGCAGCTTGCGGGACACGGCCTCCTACGAGCAGTACTTC.

In this sample, this clone turned up once. The V call is TRBV7-2, the J call TRBJ1-2; 7 bases align to TRBD1. The V gene's germline CDR1 is SGHTA and CDR2 FQGNSA. This CDR3 has 15 residues. J was trimmed by 4 bases and V by 5 bases; bases with no gene match: 10. The CDR3 bases are TGTGCCAGCAGCACCATACGCCGGGACAGCTATGGCTACACCTTC. Protein sequence: CASSTIRRDSYGYTF.

This chain links TRBV6-5 with TRBJ1-2, with 9 bases matching TRBD1. The V gene's germline CDR1 is MNHEY and CDR2 SVGAGI. With 7 bases clipped from V and 3 bases from J, the junction kept 6 bases outside the gene matches. This CDR3 spans 14 amino acids. The CDR3 coding sequence is TGTGCCAGCATTCTGACAGGGGGGGACTATGGCTACACCTTC. This gives the protein CASILTGGDYGYTF.